This T cell receptor beta chain was found in a study of beta chain features in type 1 diabetes. As regards this clone: Its cognate antigen is unknown.

CDR1 is SNHLY, CDR2 FYNNEI, per germline. The CDR3 runs 14 residues. Trimming at V came to 7 bases and at J to 2 bases, leaving 8 bases not matched to a gene. Whole-study results and caveats: Sequencing used cDNA, and cells with high TCR expression could therefore be over-represented. Insertion counts at VDJ junctions were lower in type 1 diabetes patients, who also showed more deletions there.

Expressed TCRB transcripts were sequenced, since all the RNA that had been isolated was reverse transcribed. An average of about 3.5 million reads was obtained for naive, central memory and regulatory T cell samples. This table comes from immunoSEQ multiplex PCR, and its TCRdb copy is limited to in-frame clones, with some not included. The data contain a few hundred thousand clones, less than 20% of them seen just once; the ten biggest clones take up about 0.045%. Sequenced material: naive CD4+ T cells from blood. The chain has TRBV2 and TRBJ2-7, with 7 bases matching TRBD2. This clonotype originated in a woman aged 18-29 years in good health. The CDR3 protein is CASNSAGLAYEQYF. The CDR3 DNA reads TGTGCCAGCAATTCAGCGGGGTTAGCCTACGAGCAGTACTTC.